This is a list of T cell receptor beta chains from one sample in a study of cytomegalovirus exposure and HLA in healthy donors. Profiling relied on immunoSEQ multiplex PCR, and the TCRdb table lists in-frame clones only, not all of them. The sample yields approximately 130,000 clones, 75% to 90% seen once. Sequenced material: PBMCs. The receptor set was obtained from a woman between 25 and 40 years old in good health and CMV-seropositive. Each CDR3 is given with its conserved first and last residue. D genes are given only for firm matches. Size is omitted from some rows. Given values are once, few, many or a class for expanded clones.

V: TRBV10-1
D: TRBD1
size: .
J: TRBJ2-1
DNA: TGCGCCAGCAGTGCGAGGGCAGGGGGATTTACAATCGATGAGCAGTTCTTC
CDR3: CASSARAGGFTIDEQFF

V: TRBV5-1
D: TRBD1
size: .
J: TRBJ1-1
DNA: TGCGCCAGCAGAGACTTGGGCAGGGGGCTAAGGAACACTGAAGCTTTCTTT
CDR3: CASRDLGRGLRNTEAFF

V: TRBV6-5
D: TRBD1
size: .
J: TRBJ2-5
DNA: TGTGCCAGCAGTGGACAGGGCGGAGAGGTAGAGACCCAGTACTTC
CDR3: CASSGQGGEVETQYF

V: TRBV2
D: .
size: few
J: TRBJ1-1
DNA: TGTGCCAGCAAATACGAGGATTTGAACACTGAAGCTTTCTTT
CDR3: CASKYEDLNTEAFF

V: TRBV2
D: .
size: once
J: TRBJ1-1
DNA: TGTGCCAGCAGGGCGGAGTCGAACACTGAAGCTTTCTTT
CDR3: CASRAESNTEAFF

V: TRBV28
D: TRBD2
size: .
J: TRBJ2-1
DNA: TGTCCTCCACCTAGCGGGAGTTACTGCAATGAGCAGTTCTTC
CDR3: CPPPSGSYCNEQFF

V: TRBV27
D: TRBD1
size: .
J: TRBJ1-1
DNA: TGTGCCAGCAGTTTATCGACAGGGGTTTTTGAAGCTTTCTTT
CDR3: CASSLSTGVFEAFF

V: TRBV2
D: TRBD1
size: .
J: TRBJ2-5
DNA: TGTGCCACCCACGGGACAGGGGTGGTAGAGACCCAGTACTTC
CDR3: CATHGTGVVETQYF

V: TRBV7-9
D: .
size: once
J: TRBJ2-1
DNA: TGTGCCAGCAGTTCCGTCCCGAGCTCCTACAATGAGCAGTTCTTC
CDR3: CASSSVPSSYNEQFF

V: TRBV27
D: .
size: .
J: TRBJ2-2
DNA: TGTGCCAGCAGGGGCAGGAACACCGGGGAGCTGTTTTTT
CDR3: CASRGRNTGELFF

V: TRBV5-6
D: TRBD1
size: .
J: TRBJ1-2
DNA: TGTGCCAGCAGCTTACCGACAGGGGGCTATGGCTACACCTTC
CDR3: CASSLPTGGYGYTF

V: TRBV30
D: .
size: .
J: TRBJ2-7
DNA: TGTGCCTGGAGTGCGGGGACTGGCTACGAGCAGTACTTC
CDR3: CAWSAGTGYEQYF

V: TRBV28
D: .
size: .
J: TRBJ2-5
DNA: TGTGCCAGCAATCGAGCGGGGACAGGACAAGAGACCCAGTACTTC
CDR3: CASNRAGTGQETQYF

V: TRBV5-4
D: .
size: .
J: TRBJ1-2
DNA: TGTGCCAGCAGCTTGGCCTCAGGCGTAACTAACTATGGCTACACCTTC
CDR3: CASSLASGVTNYGYTF

V: TRBV27
D: .
size: .
J: TRBJ1-5
DNA: TGTGCCAGCAGTTTAGGGGCGTGGGGCAATCAGCCCCAGCATTTT
CDR3: CASSLGAWGNQPQHF

V: TRBV5-1
D: .
size: .
J: TRBJ1-1
DNA: TGCGCCAGCAGCCTGCGGATAGTGGACACTGAAGCTTTCTTT
CDR3: CASSLRIVDTEAFF

V: TRBV5-1
D: TRBD1
size: .
J: TRBJ1-2
DNA: TGCGCCAGCAGCTTGGGGCCGACGGGACAGCCTTCCGGCTACACCTTC
CDR3: CASSLGPTGQPSGYTF

V: TRBV6-5
D: TRBD2
size: .
J: TRBJ2-3
DNA: TGTGGAGCGGGAGAAAGGTTAAATACGCAGTATTTT
CDR3: CGAGERLNTQYF

V: TRBV2
D: TRBD1
size: .
J: TRBJ2-7
DNA: TGTGCCAGTACCGGGACAGGGAACGAGCAGTACTTC
CDR3: CASTGTGNEQYF

V: TRBV19
D: .
size: once
J: TRBJ1-6
DNA: TGTGCCAGTAGTACCTTGACAGGCTCTTCACCCCTCCACTTT
CDR3: CASSTLTGSSPLHF

V: TRBV30
D: .
size: .
J: TRBJ2-1
DNA: TGTGCCTGGAGTGTACTAAATGAGCAGTTCTTC
CDR3: CAWSVLNEQFF

V: TRBV11-2
D: .
size: .
J: TRBJ1-4
DNA: TGTGCCAGCAGCCAACGGGGTAGAGACGAAAAACTGTTTTTT
CDR3: CASSQRGRDEKLFF

V: TRBV29-1
D: .
size: .
J: TRBJ2-2
DNA: TGCAGCGTTGTTCACAGGGCGAACACCGGGGAGCTGTTTTTT
CDR3: CSVVHRANTGELFF

V: TRBV2
D: TRBD1
size: .
J: TRBJ1-4
DNA: TGTGCCAGCTCCCGGGACAGGGTTGGTGAAAAACTGTTTTTT
CDR3: CASSRDRVGEKLFF

V: TRBV2
D: TRBD1
size: .
J: TRBJ2-7
DNA: TGTGCCAGCAGTGAACAGGGGGTCTCCTACGAGCAGTACTTC
CDR3: CASSEQGVSYEQYF

V: TRBV5-1
D: TRBD1
size: .
J: TRBJ1-2
DNA: TGCGCCAGCAGGATCGGACAGGGCCAAGAACACACCTTC
CDR3: CASRIGQGQEHTF

V: TRBV7-3
D: TRBD1
size: .
J: TRBJ1-2
DNA: TGTGCCAGCAGCTTAGACGGGACAGCGCACGAGGGCTATGGCTACACCTTC
CDR3: CASSLDGTAHEGYGYTF

V: TRBV10-3
D: TRBD2
size: few
J: TRBJ2-1
DNA: TGTGCCATCAGTGAGTCGGGACTAGCGGAGAATGAGCAGTTCTTC
CDR3: CAISESGLAENEQFF

V: TRBV29-1
D: .
size: .
J: TRBJ1-2
DNA: TGCAGCGTTCGCAGGGTGGACTATGGCTACACCTTC
CDR3: CSVRRVDYGYTF

V: TRBV6-5
D: .
size: .
J: TRBJ1-6
DNA: TGTGCCAGCAGTTACGGGAGACCCTCCTATAATTCACCCCTCCACTTT
CDR3: CASSYGRPSYNSPLHF

V: TRBV7-9
D: .
size: .
J: TRBJ1-1
DNA: TGTGCTAGCAGCTTAAGCCGGACTGAAGCTTTCTTT
CDR3: CASSLSRTEAFF

V: TRBV2
D: .
size: .
J: TRBJ2-5
DNA: TGTGCCAGCAAGGAGTGGGGCCGGTACCAAGAGACCCAGTACTTC
CDR3: CASKEWGRYQETQYF

V: TRBV5-1
D: TRBD2
size: .
J: TRBJ2-5
DNA: TGCGCCAGCAGCCCGGGAGGGACCCAGTACTTC
CDR3: CASSPGGTQYF

V: TRBV5-1
D: TRBD2
size: .
J: TRBJ2-1
DNA: TGCGCCAGCAGTTTCGGGACTAGCGCCTACAATGAGCAGTTCTTC
CDR3: CASSFGTSAYNEQFF

V: TRBV29-1
D: .
size: .
J: TRBJ2-5
DNA: TGCAGCGTTGAGGCCCAAGAGACCCAGTACTTC
CDR3: CSVEAQETQYF

V: TRBV7-9
D: .
size: .
J: TRBJ1-1
DNA: TGTGCCAGCAGCCGGACGGGGTTTAAGACTGAAGCTTTCTTT
CDR3: CASSRTGFKTEAFF

V: TRBV7-3
D: .
size: few
J: TRBJ1-2
DNA: TGTGCCAGCAGCTTACAGGGTTATGGCTACACCTTC
CDR3: CASSLQGYGYTF

V: TRBV5-1
D: .
size: .
J: TRBJ1-3
DNA: TGCGCCAGCAGCTTGGAAGGGACACGCTTCCTTTCTGGAAACACCATATATTTT
CDR3: CASSLEGTRFLSGNTIYF

V: TRBV13
D: TRBD2
size: .
J: TRBJ2-3
DNA: TGTGCCAGCAGCCTACTAGCGGGAGGGGGCACAGATACGCAGTATTTT
CDR3: CASSLLAGGGTDTQYF

V: TRBV5-1
D: TRBD1
size: few
J: TRBJ2-7
DNA: TGCGCCAGCAGCTTCGACAGGGGCTACGAGCAGTACTTC
CDR3: CASSFDRGYEQYF

V: TRBV10-1
D: TRBD2
size: .
J: TRBJ2-7
DNA: TGCGCCAGCAGGAGGACTAGCGGGACATACGAGCAGTACTTC
CDR3: CASRRTSGTYEQYF

V: TRBV5-6
D: .
size: .
J: TRBJ1-1
DNA: TGTGCCACCTCGTACACAATGAACACTGAAGCTTTCTTT
CDR3: CATSYTMNTEAFF

V: TRBV10-3
D: .
size: .
J: TRBJ2-6
DNA: TGTGCCATCACCCCAGGGGCCGGGGCCAACGTCCTGACTTTC
CDR3: CAITPGAGANVLTF

V: TRBV7-3
D: TRBD2
size: .
J: TRBJ2-1
DNA: TGTGCCAGCCGCCAAACGGGAGGCCCGATTAATGAGCAGTTCTTC
CDR3: CASRQTGGPINEQFF

V: TRBV28
D: .
size: .
J: TRBJ2-5
DNA: TGTGCCACTGCAGACGGGACACCTAACAGAGAGACCCAGTACTTC
CDR3: CATADGTPNRETQYF

V: TRBV13
D: TRBD2
size: .
J: TRBJ2-1
DNA: TGTGCCAGCAGCCCCGAACTAGCGGGATTAGCCTCCTACAATGAGCAGTTCTTC
CDR3: CASSPELAGLASYNEQFF

V: TRBV6-4
D: .
size: .
J: TRBJ1-1
DNA: TGTGCCAGCAGTGAGGGGGCCGGCACTGAAGCTTTCTTT
CDR3: CASSEGAGTEAFF

V: TRBV1
D: .
size: .
J: TRBJ2-1
DNA: TGCACCAGCAGCCAAGGACCGAGGGTAATCAGCTCCTACAATGAGCAGTTCTTC
CDR3: CTSSQGPRVISSYNEQFF

V: TRBV4-1
D: TRBD1
size: .
J: TRBJ1-4
DNA: TGCGCCAGCAGCCAAGGAAGGACAGGGGTTGAAAAACTGTTTTTT
CDR3: CASSQGRTGVEKLFF

V: TRBV2
D: TRBD1
size: .
J: TRBJ1-5
DNA: TGTGCCAGCAGTTCTATCGGACAGGGGTATCAGCCCCAGCATTTT
CDR3: CASSSIGQGYQPQHF

V: TRBV2
D: .
size: .
J: TRBJ1-1
DNA: TGTGCCAGCAGTGAGCCCTCGGGAGACACTGAAGCTTTCTTT
CDR3: CASSEPSGDTEAFF